This T cell receptor (beta chain) was identified in a study of shared clonotypes between healthy human individuals (dated by TCRdb to 2018 to 2020). Context from the whole study: Three men and a couple of women, aged 18 to 49 years, made up the cohort. For each donor, three plates each were used for CD4 naive and CD4 memory, two plates were used for CD8 naive, and one plate was used for CD8 memory. To estimate repertoire size and how much clonotype sharing occurs between individuals, the study deeply sequenced the blood TCR repertoires of several healthy adults. To increase sequencing depth and limit assay-specific biases, different laboratories used diverse techniques to prepare libraries and sequence TCR repertoires. Per donor, leukapheresis produced somewhere between about 0.9 and 9 billion PBMCs. General findings and caveats noted by the study authors: Compared with non-shared clonotypes, the clonotypes found in all four sorted-subset donors had higher generation probabilities. Rarefaction of sorted-subset datasets indicated incomplete sequencing despite the large sequencing depth. Pairwise subsampling indicated that sequencing depth was expected to affect the degree of clonotype sharing among donors. Larger estimated clonotype richness was generally found for naive subsets than for memory subsets. Sharing across a handful of donors was observed for about 5% of naive CD4, under 4% of naive CD8, 2% to 2.5% of memory CD4, and about 0.4% of memory CD8 clonotypes. The genetic and exposure-history diversity represented was limited by the small number of donors. Only blood was sampled, and tissue TCR repertoires likely differ from those in blood.

CD8 naive samples were obtained by positive selection for CCR7 among CD45RO-negative cells, yielding a CD45RA+CCR7+ population from which TemRA cells were excluded. Donors were healthy HIV-negative adults with no recently reported acute infections or vaccinations. Every donor was a Caucasian adult residing in Nashville, Tennessee, USA. After blood collection by leukapheresis, PBMCs were isolated using Ficoll-Histopaque density gradient centrifugation and then cryopreserved in the vapor phase of liquid nitrogen. Purity and quantity of every magnetically sorted T cell population were checked by analytical flow cytometry. Genomic DNA was isolated from every sorted fraction and measured by UV absorbance on a Nanodrop 2000c. Using the deep immunoSEQ assay, multiplex PCR amplified TCR CDR3 regions from genomic DNA. For each cell subset, the extracted genomic DNA was distributed evenly across all wells of several immunoSEQ 96-well plates, and each plate served as one replicate. For sorted subsets, each replicate PCR was loaded with roughly 200 ng genomic DNA, equivalent to 25,000 to 35,000 T cell genomes. Purified libraries were quantified with a Qubit 3.0 fluorometer, sized on a Bioanalyzer 2100, and re-quantified with the KAPA Library Quantification kit. Each immunoSEQ 96-well plate was sequenced on its own single-read 150-cycle Illumina NextSeq 550 flow cell. From the authors' description of their analysis: The immunoSEQ output contained only junctional sequences without quality scores, so filtering could not match that applied to full-length reads. To assign V/J genes and CDR3, sequences were annotated using PyIR, a Python wrapper for IgBLAST v1.9, with IMGT germline references. Reads with weak V/J assignments (E-value above 1e-6), missing CDR3, stop codons, out-of-frame junctions, or ambiguous translated residues were removed. V3J clonotypes were defined as sequences sharing the same inferred V gene, J gene, and CDR3 amino acid sequence. Percentage overlap between repertoires was calculated by dividing the number of shared unique clonotypes by the size of the smaller repertoire. Richness of each repertoire was evaluated using RTK rarefaction, the Chao1 estimator, and Recon v2.1 estimates of unobserved clonotypes. OLGA was used to compute generation probabilities for all TCRbeta clonotypes that the gDNA method yielded from four donors. TCRdb mirrors the immuneACCESS table, restricted to in-frame sequences. Some clones are absent from its copies; in checked studies, under half trace to an unresolved V gene, and the reason for the others is unknown. V and J calls and clone size come straight from that table; D and trimming were deduced from the DNA. The sample table contains about 2 million clones; only one count was recorded for over 85% of them. The biggest ten clones account for 1% to 1.3% of the sample.

V and J are truncated by 6 bases and 0 bases respectively, leaving an intervening sequence of 17 bases. Via the germline V gene (reference sequence), CDR1 is LNHDA and CDR2 SQIVND. The CDR3 numbers 16 residues from cysteine through phenylalanine. The read is trimmed to its CDR3 DNA, 48 bases read in frame from base 1. Points on this clone: Its recognized antigen is unknown. No base-level quality is on record; no much larger clone is a single base apart.

What was sequenced was naive CD8+ T cells sorted from blood. Sample cell subset or site, as interpreted from the label and publication: CD45RA+CCR7+. The TCR originated in a man between 18 and 35 years old in good health. The chain joins TRBV19 to TRBJ1-1, with the D gene not clear enough to name. The bases read TGTGCCAGTAGCCTCGGGTGGACGGGCATGAACACTGAAGCTTTCTTT. The translation is CASSLGWTGMNTEAFF.